Given below is one TCR beta chain in context. Profiled with immunoSEQ multiplex PCR; TCRdb holds only in-frame clones, not every one. The sample has more than 75,000 clones, 88% seen once. This sample is part of a study of blood T cell repertoires in COVID-19. Study at large: Acute-phase and convalescent COVID-19 samples originated in the United States, Italy and Spain. Sources were T cells, B-cell-depleted T cells, or PBMCs; the material itself was cDNA or gDNA.

The J segment lost 9 bases and the V segment lost 5 bases, leaving 14 bases of the junction unmatched. The CDR3 sequence is 17 residues long. Germline V gives CDR1 SGHTA, CDR2 FQGNSA. The sequence came from a woman of 80 years or more with acute or convalescent COVID-19. The chain recombines TRBV7-2 with TRBJ2-1, with 12 positions matching TRBD2. The sequenced sample was peripheral blood. CDR3 bases: TGTGCCAGCAGCCCTCGACTAGCGGGAGTGTCGGGAGGTGAGCAGTTCTTC. It specifies CASSPRLAGVSGGEQFF. The full variable domain, with the rest looked up from reference TRBV7-2 and TRBJ2-1, is GAGVSQSPSNKVTEKGKDVELRCDPISGHTALYWYRQSLGQGLEFLIYFQGNSAPDKSGLPSDRFSAERTGGSVSTLTIQRTQQEDSAVYLCASSPRLAGVSGGEQFFGPGTRLTVL.